This T cell receptor (beta chain) is from a study of OX40 agonist ivuxolimab in advanced cancers. TCRdb's copy holds only in-frame clones and misses some; the assay was immunoSEQ multiplex PCR. This sample has some 100,000 clones, with 90% found just once. Per germline, CDR1 SEHNR and CDR2 FQNEAQ (reference sequence). The ends were cut back, 5 bases at V and 7 bases at J, with 9 bases in the middle. The CDR3 totals 12 residues. A remark on this clone: This same CDR3 is encoded by further DNA sequences in the sample.

The sequence derives from an adult with an advanced solid tumor such as melanoma, head and neck, liver or kidney cancer. The chain uses TRBV7-9 and TRBJ2-1; tentatively, D is TRBD1 (5 bases). The sample was CD4+ or CD8+ T cells sorted from blood, taken in a trial of the OX40 agonist ivuxolimab. DNA for the CDR3: TGTGCCAGCAGCGAAGACAGTAATGAGCAGTTCTTC. Its translation: CASSEDSNEQFF.